These 25 T cell receptor beta chains originate from one sample sequenced in a study of cytomegalovirus exposure and HLA in healthy donors. PCR used 60 Vbeta primers and 13 Jbeta primers. Libraries were prepared by immunoSEQ multiplex PCR; TCRdb keeps only in-frame clonotypes and omits some of them. The sample shows 150,000 to 250,000 clones, around 80% of them seen only once. The sequencing sample was made of PBMCs. These receptors were taken from a woman aged 25 to 39 in good health and CMV-seropositive.

V and J are TRBV7-9 and TRBJ2-3; maybe TRBD1 (7 bases). Germline values: CDR1 SEHNR, CDR2 FQNEAQ (reference sequence). V was pared by 5 bases and J by 4 bases, with 16 bases between. The CDR3 has 15 residues. This CDR3 is CASSHGGGGPDTQYF. The CDR3 DNA sequence: TGTGCCAGCAGCCACGGAGGGGGCGGCCCAGATACGCAGTATTTT.

This clone was detected once. The chain combines TRBV7-2 with TRBJ2-3; 10 positions agree with TRBD2. Losses at the gene ends were 3 bases for V and 1 base for J; bases not matched to a gene: 7. Germline lookup yields CDR1 SGHTA and CDR2 FQGNSA. The CDR3 sequence is 17 residues long. The CDR3 DNA sequence: TGTGCCAGCAGCTTCTACTGGACTAGCGGTCGCACAGATACGCAGTATTTT. It encodes CASSFYWTSGRTDTQYF.

In DNA, the CDR3 is TGTGCCACCGCGGGAGGGGGCCCTCAGCCCCAGCATTTT. This gives the protein CATAGGGPQPQHF. The chain carries TRBV19 and TRBJ1-5, with 7 bases lining up with TRBD1. Per the germline V gene, CDR1 is LNHDA and CDR2 is SQIVND (reference sequence). CDR3 length: 13 residues. V was pared by 10 bases and J by 6 bases, with 9 bases of the junction left unmatched.

This clone came up a few times. The V gene is TRBV13, the J gene TRBJ1-3; 8 positions agree with TRBD1. This CDR3 is built from 17 residues. Germline V lookup: CDR1 PRHDT, CDR2 FYEKMQ (reference sequence). V dropped 2 bases and J dropped 1; count of bases not matched to a gene: 7. CDR3 nucleotide sequence: TGTGCCAGCAGCTTACTCTGGACAGGGAATTCTGGAAACACCATATATTTT. This gives the protein CASSLLWTGNSGNTIYF.

The V call is TRBV4-3, the J call TRBJ1-4; D gene unclear. The CDR3 totals 15 residues. Germline CDR1 is LGHNA and CDR2 is YSLEER. Deletions cut 0 bases from V and 7 bases from J, with 12 bases between. The CDR3 loop is CASSQDRGVGEKLFF. CDR3 nucleotide sequence: TGCGCCAGCAGCCAAGATCGGGGAGTTGGTGAAAAACTGTTTTTT.

CDR3 DNA sequence: TGCGCCAGCAGTGAGAGTCCTAGCGGGGGCCACGAGCAGTACTTC. This codes for CASSESPSGGHEQYF. The chain employs TRBV10-2 and TRBJ2-7; 10 nucleotides align to TRBD2. The CDR3 extends over 15 amino acids. With 2 bases clipped from V and 5 bases from J, the junction kept 6 bases outside the gene matches. Germline V CDR1 and CDR2: WSHSY, SAAADI.

This clone was seen more than once but under ten times. The V gene is TRBV5-4, the J gene TRBJ1-1; the match to TRBD1 covers 10 bases. The ends lost 0 bases at V and 0 bases at J; junction bases unmatched: 5. Germline-derived CDR1 and CDR2 are SGHNT and YYREEE (reference sequence). This CDR3 is 17 amino acids long. The CDR3 DNA sequence: TGTGCCAGCAGCTTGGGGGGACAGGGGCTCATGAACACTGAAGCTTTCTTT. Its translation: CASSLGGQGLMNTEAFF.

The chain employs TRBV5-1 and TRBJ1-3; D is possibly TRBD1 (6 bases). Trimming left V 0 bases short and J 8 bases short, with 12 bases between. This CDR3 spans 14 amino acids. Germline CDR1 and CDR2: SGHRS and YFSETQ. CDR3 region: CASSLGGRFYTIYF. CDR3 bases: TGCGCCAGCAGCTTGGGGGGGCGTTTTTACACCATATATTTT.

V gene TRBV7-8 combines with J gene TRBJ2-7, with D tentatively TRBD1 (6 bases). In germline, CDR1 is SGHVS, CDR2 FQNEAQ. Trimming took off 7 bases at V and 0 bases at J, with 13 bases between the two ends. The CDR3 runs 14 residues. The CDR3 sequence: CASNTGTTSYEQYF. For the CDR3, the DNA is TGTGCCAGCAACACCGGGACAACCTCCTACGAGCAGTACTTC.

This chain uses TRBV10-3 with TRBJ1-1, with 7 bases fitting TRBD1. CDR1 and CDR2 from the germline V gene are ENHRY and SYGVKD. Trimming at V came to 5 bases and at J to 3 bases, leaving 6 bases not matched to a gene. The CDR3 length is 14 residues. CDR3 loop: CAISTTGLHTEAFF. In nucleotides, the CDR3 is TGTGCCATCAGTACGACAGGGCTACACACTGAAGCTTTCTTT.

This chain connects TRBV7-6 to TRBJ2-3, with 7 bases fitting TRBD2. After removal of 0 bases from V and 0 bases from J, the junction contained 6 bases not matched to a gene. Germline lookup yields CDR1 SGHVS and CDR2 FNYEAQ. The CDR3 is 17 amino acids. CDR3 residues: CASSLAWGEGSTDTQYF. CDR3 nucleotides: TGTGCCAGCAGCTTAGCGTGGGGGGAGGGGAGCACAGATACGCAGTATTTT.

The chain carries TRBV5-1 and TRBJ2-1; no reliable D call. This CDR3 contains 15 residues. From germline, CDR1 is SGHRS and CDR2 YFSETQ. V was pared by 5 bases and J by 0 bases, with 12 bases between. CDR3 region: CASSLVESSYNEQFF. DNA of the CDR3: TGCGCCAGCAGTTTAGTGGAGAGCTCCTACAATGAGCAGTTCTTC.

The V and J genes are TRBV7-8 and TRBJ2-4, with a possible D match to TRBD1 (6 bases). The CDR3 totals 16 residues. From germline, CDR1 is SGHVS and CDR2 FQNEAQ. The germline V and J ends were trimmed by 0 bases and 1 base, with 10 bases remaining between them. Here the CDR3 DNA reads TGTGCCAGCAGCTTAGCGGCAGGGGAGGCCAAAAACATTCAGTACTTC. It is translated as CASSLAAGEAKNIQYF.

This chain links TRBV5-5 with TRBJ1-5; no reliable D call. The CDR3 runs 16 residues. Trimming cost V 1 base and J 0 bases, with 11 bases left between them. Germline V gives CDR1 SGHKS, CDR2 YYEKEE (reference sequence). In nucleotides, the CDR3 is TGTGCCAGCAGCTTGTTCGGGATTAGTAGCAATCAGCCCCAGCATTTT. Translating it yields CASSLFGISSNQPQHF. The full variable domain, in which reference TRBV5-5 and TRBJ1-5 provide the parts outside the CDR3, is DAGVTQSPTHLIKTRGQQVTLRCSPISGHKSVSWYQQVLGQGPQFIFQYYEKEERGRGNFPDRFSARQFPNYSSELNVNALLLGDSALYLCASSLFGISSNQPQHFGDGTRLSIL.

This clone was counted a single time. The CDR3 here is CASSYTGMNTEAFF. CDR3 bases: TGTGCCAGCAGTTACACAGGGATGAACACTGAAGCTTTCTTT. The chain links TRBV6-5 to TRBJ1-1; possible D gene TRBD1, 6 bases. The germline V gene encodes CDR1 MNHEY and CDR2 SVGAGI. The V end lost 2 bases, the J end lost 0 bases, and 7 bases lay between the germline ends. The CDR3 sequence is 14 residues long.

The V call is TRBV10-3, the J call TRBJ2-1; 13 bases line up with TRBD2. Germline values: CDR1 ENHRY, CDR2 SYGVKD. V was clipped by 4 bases and J by 5 bases; unmatched bases: 5. The CDR3 runs to 16 residues. The CDR3 coding sequence is TGTGCCATCAGTGGGGGACTAGCGGGAAGACACAATGAGCAGTTCTTC. This codes for CAISGGLAGRHNEQFF.

The chain couples TRBV2 to TRBJ1-1; D is uncertain. V dropped 5 bases and J dropped 0 bases, with 7 bases sitting between them. The CDR3 extends over 13 amino acids. Germline assignment: CDR1 SNHLY and CDR2 FYNNEI. The CDR3 loop is CASSSELNTEAFF. CDR3 sequence (DNA): TGTGCCAGCAGTAGCGAATTGAACACTGAAGCTTTCTTT.

The V and J genes are TRBV2 and TRBJ2-7; D may be TRBD2 (6 bases). Trimming shortened V by 3 bases and J by 2 bases, and 11 bases separated the two germline ends. CDR1 and CDR2 (germline): SNHLY, FYNNEI. There are 14 residues in the CDR3. The CDR3 DNA follows: TGTGCCAGCAGTGATAGGGACTTACCCTACGAGCAGTACTTC. Translated, it gives CASSDRDLPYEQYF. The full variable domain, in which reference TRBV2 and TRBJ2-7 provide the parts outside the CDR3, is EPEVTQTPSHQVTQMGQEVILRCVPISNHLYFYWYRQILGQKVEFLVSFYNNEISEKSEIFDDQFSVERPDGSNFTLKIRSTKLEDSAMYFCASSDRDLPYEQYFGPGTRLTVT.

In this sample, this clone is medium-sized. In DNA form, the CDR3 reads TGTGCCAGCAGTGACTCGACTAGCGGGAGCAATGAGCAGTTCTTC. This translates into CASSDSTSGSNEQFF. This chain uses TRBV6-4 with TRBJ2-1; 12 bases line up with TRBD2. The junction had 0 bases not matched to a gene; V was cut back by 0 bases and J by 6 bases. The germline V gene encodes CDR1 MRHNA and CDR2 SNTAGT. The CDR3 runs to 15 residues.

The chain has TRBV19 and TRBJ2-2; D not certain. The CDR3 sequence is 15 residues long. In germline, CDR1 is LNHDA, CDR2 SQIVND (reference sequence). V lost 3 bases, J lost 0 bases, and 8 bases lay in between. The CDR3 loop reads CASSMAQANTGELFF. The DNA of the CDR3 is TGTGCCAGTAGTATGGCTCAGGCGAACACCGGGGAGCTGTTTTTT.

The chain uses TRBV5-5 and TRBJ2-1; TRBD2 matches at 11 bases. The CDR3 is 15 residues long. Germline lookup yields CDR1 SGHKS and CDR2 YYEKEE (reference sequence). V was pared by 4 bases and J by 9 bases, with 9 bases of the junction left unmatched. CDR3 amino acids: CASSGIAGGPGEQFF. The CDR3 DNA reads TGTGCCAGCAGCGGTATAGCGGGGGGGCCGGGTGAGCAGTTCTTC.

The genes are TRBV5-1 and TRBJ2-2; possible D gene TRBD1, 5 bases. The V gene's germline CDR1 is SGHRS and CDR2 YFSETQ. V shed 6 bases and J shed 3 bases, with 12 bases lying between them. The CDR3 totals 14 residues. The CDR3: CASKYNRYTGELFF. CDR3 coding DNA: TGCGCCAGCAAGTATAACAGGTACACCGGGGAGCTGTTTTTT.

The V gene is TRBV11-2, the J gene TRBJ1-5; weak D call: TRBD1 (5 bases). The CDR3 contains 15 residues. CDR1 and CDR2 from the germline V gene are SGHAT and FQNNGV. Trimming took off 1 base at V and 6 bases at J, with 13 bases between the two ends. DNA for the CDR3: TGTGCCAGCAGCTTAGCCGTAGGGGCAGGTCAGCCCCAGCATTTT. Amino acids: CASSLAVGAGQPQHF.

The gene calls are TRBV7-8 and TRBJ2-2; D not resolved. CDR3 length equals 14 residues. With 1 base removed from V and 4 bases from J, the gap between germline ends came to 7 bases. Germline-derived CDR1 and CDR2 are SGHVS and FQNEAQ. CDR3 nucleotide sequence: TGTGCCAGCAGCTTAGTCCACAGCACCGGGGAGCTGTTTTTT. Protein: CASSLVHSTGELFF.

The table lists this clone with a few counts. CDR3 sequence: CASSLSGREETQYF. The CDR3 coding sequence is TGTGCCAGCAGTTTGAGCGGGAGAGAGGAGACCCAGTACTTC. The chain has TRBV27 and TRBJ2-5; 8 bases map to TRBD2. V dropped 3 bases and J dropped 5; count of bases not matched to a gene: 5. This CDR3 comprises 14 residues. The germline CDR1 and CDR2 sequences are MNHEY and SMNVEV (reference sequence).